This T cell receptor (beta chain) stems from a study of T cells in localized non-small cell lung cancer. In germline, CDR1 is WNHNN, CDR2 SYGVQD (reference sequence). V was clipped by 3 bases and J by 1 base, with 9 bases between them. The length of the CDR3 is 14 residues. Method: immunoSEQ multiplex PCR; TCRdb's copy keeps in-frame clones and lacks some. The sample includes around 92,000 clones, roughly 93% of them seen just once. The J gene is TRBJ1-2, the V gene TRBV10-1; no firm D call. The sequencing used PBMCs, collected before any cancer treatment. This receptor was obtained from a woman aged 40 to 75 with stage II squamous cell lung carcinoma. CDR3 DNA: TGCGCCAGCAGTGATTCCAGAAATAACTATGGCTACACCTTC. Encoded protein: CASSDSRNNYGYTF.